The 30 T cell receptor beta chains presented below share a single source sample, sequenced in a study of blood T cell repertoires in COVID-19. Using immunoSEQ multiplex PCR, the repertoire was profiled, and TCRdb retains in-frame clones only, with some absent. The repertoire holds about 210,000 clones, with 88% as singletons. The sample consisted of peripheral blood. The receptors here all came from a man between 18 and 29 years old with active or convalescent COVID-19.

V gene TRBV7-2 combines with J gene TRBJ2-6; TRBD2 agrees at 7 bases. Germline loops: CDR1 SGHTA, CDR2 FQGNSA. The CDR3 sequence is 13 residues long. The junction had 1 base not matched to a gene; V was cut back by 11 bases and J by 0 bases. The CDR3: CAGEGSGANVLTF. The CDR3 DNA sequence: TGTGCCGGGGAGGGCTCTGGGGCCAACGTCCTGACTTTC.

This chain joins TRBV6-5 and TRBJ1-1; a weak D match, TRBD1 (6 bases). Germline values: CDR1 MNHEY, CDR2 SVGAGI. V lost 6 bases and J lost 1, with 15 bases in between. There are 15 residues in the CDR3. This CDR3 is CASSRKGTQNTEAFF. In nucleotides, the CDR3 is TGTGCCAGCAGCCGAAAAGGGACACAGAACACTGAAGCTTTCTTT.

This clone has only a few counts. The genes are TRBV19 and TRBJ1-5; D possibly corresponds to TRBD1 (6 bases). This CDR3 has 15 amino acids. V lost 3 bases to trimming and J lost 11 bases, with 20 bases between them. Germline V gene lookup returns CDR1 LNHDA and CDR2 SQIVND (reference sequence). This CDR3 reads CASSISYQGFMAQHF. The DNA of the CDR3 is TGTGCCAGTAGTATCTCATATCAGGGGTTCATGGCCCAGCATTTT.

The chain recombines TRBV6-1 with TRBJ1-3; 8 nucleotides align to TRBD1. The CDR3 spans 14 residues. In germline, CDR1 is MNHNS, CDR2 SASEGT. V shed 3 bases, J shed 2 bases, and the junction held 0 bases outside the gene matches. The CDR3 protein is CASSETGAGNTIYF. CDR3 DNA sequence: TGTGCCAGCAGTGAGACAGGGGCTGGAAACACCATATATTTT.

The chain combines TRBV9 with TRBJ2-3, with a tentative D call TRBD2 (5 bases). Germline V gene data show CDR1 as SGDLS and CDR2 as YYNGEE. Trimming took off 3 bases at V and 0 bases at J, with 11 bases between the two ends. This CDR3 is 15 amino acids long. In DNA form, the CDR3 reads TGTGCCAGCAGCGATGGGCGGGTGAGCACAGATACGCAGTATTTT. Protein product: CASSDGRVSTDTQYF.

J is TRBJ1-1 and V is TRBV6-2 or TRBV6-3; 10 bases map to TRBD1. The CDR3 is made up of 16 amino acids. The V gene's germline CDR1 is MNHEY and CDR2 SVGEGT. V lost 3 bases and J lost 0; bases outside the gene matches: 4. The CDR3 nucleotides read TGTGCCAGCAGTTATGTGACAGGGGGCGTGAACACTGAAGCTTTCTTT. Translation: CASSYVTGGVNTEAFF.

This chain links TRBV19 with TRBJ2-2; 8 bases map to TRBD1. V lost 5 bases to trimming and J lost 6 bases; unmatched junction nucleotides: 8. The CDR3 extends over 15 amino acids. Germline V lookup: CDR1 LNHDA, CDR2 SQIVND (reference sequence). The CDR3 here is CASSWDRLVSGELFF. The CDR3 nucleotides are TGTGCCAGTAGTTGGGACAGGCTAGTTTCCGGGGAGCTGTTTTTT.

The chain combines TRBV12-5 with TRBJ2-7; D is unresolved. CDR1 is LGHNT and CDR2 is FRNRAP in the germline V gene. Deletions cut 0 bases from V and 6 bases from J, with 24 bases between. This CDR3 has 18 amino acids. The CDR3 sequence is CASGLVASTVIYVIEQYF. The CDR3 bases are TGTGCTAGTGGTTTGGTAGCTTCAACTGTGATCTACGTTATCGAGCAGTACTTC.

Notes on this clone: The same CDR3 is also encoded by other DNA sequences in this sample. This sequence joins TRBV29-1 and TRBJ2-1; D remains unclear. The V end was cut by 0 bases, the J end by 5 bases, with 8 bases between. CDR3 length equals 13 residues. CDR1 is SQVTM, CDR2 ANQGSEA, per germline. The CDR3 region is CSVEDWQDNEQFF. CDR3 bases: TGCAGCGTTGAAGATTGGCAGGACAATGAGCAGTTCTTC.

The rearrangement links TRBV4-1 to TRBJ2-3; 12 bases line up with TRBD1. Losses at the gene ends were 5 bases for V and 5 bases for J; bases not matched to a gene: 8. Germline V lookup: CDR1 MGHRA, CDR2 YSYEKL. This CDR3 spans 16 amino acids. The CDR3: CASSERDRGRQDTQYF. Written as DNA, the CDR3 is TGCGCCAGCAGCGAACGGGACAGGGGGCGCCAAGATACGCAGTATTTT.

The V gene is TRBV2, the J gene TRBJ1-1, with D possibly matching TRBD1 (6 bases). V was trimmed by 6 bases and J by 11 bases, leaving 22 bases between them. Germline lookup yields CDR1 SNHLY and CDR2 FYNNEI. CDR3 length: 14 residues. CDR3 loop: CASSEKGGLWSAFF. The CDR3 DNA reads as TGTGCCAGCAGCGAGAAGGGGGGGCTTTGGAGCGCTTTCTTT.

The chain joins TRBV19 to TRBJ2-7; D may be TRBD1 (6 bases). Trimming took 7 bases from V and 2 from J, leaving 15 bases between them. CDR1 and CDR2 (germline): LNHDA, SQIVND (reference sequence). There are 14 residues in the CDR3. The CDR3 reads CASKDRPSTYEQYF. The CDR3 bases are TGTGCCAGTAAAGACAGGCCATCCACCTACGAGCAGTACTTC.

The V and J genes are TRBV7-9 and TRBJ1-1, with D possibly being TRBD1 (5 bases). Trimming cost V 5 bases and J 4 bases, with 14 bases left between them. The germline V gene encodes CDR1 SEHNR and CDR2 FQNEAQ (reference sequence). The CDR3 is 14 residues long. CDR3 nucleotides: TGTGCCAGCAGCGCCCAGGGTTTGTTCACTGAAGCTTTCTTT. The encoded protein is CASSAQGLFTEAFF.

The V and J genes are TRBV7-6 and TRBJ2-1; 8 bases match TRBD1. Per germline, CDR1 SGHVS and CDR2 FNYEAQ. The CDR3 is 15 amino acids. V lost 3 bases to trimming and J lost 3 bases; unmatched junction nucleotides: 4. The CDR3 loop reads CASSLKGQGYNEQFF. In nucleotides, the CDR3 is TGTGCCAGCAGCTTGAAAGGACAGGGCTACAATGAGCAGTTCTTC. Together with reference TRBV7-6 and TRBJ2-1, the CDR3 gives the full variable domain: GAGVSQSPRYKVTKRGQDVALRCDPISGHVSLYWYRQALGQGPEFLTYFNYEAQQDKSGLPNDRFSAERPEGSISTLTIQRTEQRDSAMYRCASSLKGQGYNEQFFGPGTRLTVL.

This sequence joins TRBV28 and TRBJ2-5; 7 bases map to TRBD1. CDR1 MDHEN and CDR2 SYDVKM come from the germline V gene. Trimming took 6 bases from V and 4 from J; bases not matched to a gene: 5. The length of the CDR3 is 13 residues. CDR3 loop: CASSLGQVETQYF. In DNA, the CDR3 is TGTGCCAGCAGCCTCGGACAGGTAGAGACCCAGTACTTC.

This chain connects TRBV5-4 to TRBJ2-2, with 7 bases aligning to TRBD2. V was pared by 4 bases and J by 7 bases, with 7 bases of the junction left unmatched. The CDR3 spans 14 residues. Per the germline V gene, CDR1 is SGHNT and CDR2 is YYREEE (reference sequence). Here the CDR3 DNA reads TGTGCCAGCAGCCGGGACTACTCCGGCGGGGAGCTGTTTTTT. Encoded protein: CASSRDYSGGELFF.

This clone appeared a single time. This rearrangement joins TRBV27 to TRBJ1-5; D might be TRBD1 (6 bases). Trimming left V 2 bases short and J 2 bases short, with 10 bases between. From germline, CDR1 is MNHEY and CDR2 SMNVEV (reference sequence). The CDR3 has 15 residues. CDR3 loop: CASSLVKGGNQPQHF. The CDR3 region has the DNA TGTGCCAGCAGTTTAGTAAAGGGGGGCAATCAGCCCCAGCATTTT.

V gene TRBV11-2 combines with J gene TRBJ1-4; D might be TRBD1 (6 bases). Germline V lookup: CDR1 SGHAT, CDR2 FQNNGV. V lost 5 bases and J 8 bases, leaving 18 bases between the germline ends. This CDR3 comprises 15 residues. CDR3 sequence reads: CASSPEGDSGEKLFF. The CDR3 coding sequence is TGTGCCAGCAGCCCAGAGGGGGATTCTGGAGAAAAACTGTTTTTT.

The chain employs TRBV19 and TRBJ1-5; unclear D gene. The CDR3 totals 16 residues. V shed 1 base and J shed 4 bases, with 14 bases lying between them. The germline gives CDR1 LNHDA, CDR2 SQIVND (reference sequence). CDR3 coding DNA: TGTGCCAGTAGTATAGGATCGACGAGGGTAAATCAGCCCCAGCATTTT. Protein product: CASSIGSTRVNQPQHF.

This chain uses TRBV5-4 with TRBJ1-4; a possible D gene is TRBD1 (6 bases). Germline V gene data show CDR1 as SGHNT and CDR2 as YYREEE (reference sequence). This CDR3 contains 17 residues. V lost 0 bases to trimming and J lost 0 bases, with 12 bases between them. The CDR3 region has the DNA TGTGCCAGCAGCTTGGCCGACAGGACCGCAACTAATGAAAAACTGTTTTTT. Its translation: CASSLADRTATNEKLFF.

The rearrangement joins TRBV5-1 to TRBJ1-1; D unclear. V was trimmed by 0 bases and J by 1 base, leaving 10 bases between them. The CDR3 loop spans 15 amino acids. Germline CDR1 SGHRS, CDR2 YFSETQ. The CDR3 here is CASSLVWETNTEAFF. DNA for the CDR3: TGCGCCAGCAGCTTGGTATGGGAGACGAACACTGAAGCTTTCTTT. The full variable domain, with the rest looked up from reference TRBV5-1 and TRBJ1-1, is KAGVTQTPRYLIKTRGQQVTLSCSPISGHRSVSWYQQTPGQGLQFLFEYFSETQRNKGNFPGRFSGRQFSNSRSEMNVSTLELGDSALYLCASSLVWETNTEAFFGQGTRLTVV.

This rearrangement joins TRBV2 to TRBJ2-2; 7 bases match TRBD1. Unmatched junction bases numbered 4, after V lost 8 bases and J lost 4 bases. Germline V gene sequence: CDR1 SNHLY, CDR2 FYNNEI. There are 13 residues in the CDR3. This CDR3 reads CASGDRTTGELFF. CDR3 DNA: TGTGCCAGCGGGGACAGAACCACCGGGGAGCTGTTTTTT.

The chain employs TRBV10-3 and TRBJ1-6; tentative D call: TRBD1 (6 bases). Germline-derived CDR1 and CDR2 are ENHRY and SYGVKD. Trimming shortened V by 6 bases and J by 8 bases, and 17 bases separated the two germline ends. The CDR3 length is 15 residues. The CDR3 DNA is TGTGCCATCAGCCGAGGCGGGGGCAAAGATTCACCCCTCCACTTT. Translating it yields CAISRGGGKDSPLHF.

This clone was detected once. The rearrangement links TRBV19 to TRBJ2-1; 7 bases are shared with TRBD2. This CDR3 has 13 amino acids. Losses at the gene ends were 4 bases for V and 10 bases for J; bases not matched to a gene: 7. Per germline, CDR1 LNHDA and CDR2 SQIVND (reference sequence). CDR3 nucleotides: TGTGCCAGTAGTACCCGACTAGCAAACGAGCAGTTCTTC. Translated: CASSTRLANEQFF. The full variable domain, rest sourced from reference TRBV19 and TRBJ2-1, is DGGITQSPKYLFRKEGQNVTLSCEQNLNHDAMYWYRQDPGQGLRLIYYSQIVNDFQKGDIAEGYSVSREKKESFPLTVTSAQKNPTAFYLCASSTRLANEQFFGPGTRLTVL.

The J gene is TRBJ1-1, the V gene TRBV18; the match to TRBD1 covers 10 bases. The CDR3 extends over 15 amino acids. V shed 2 bases and J 4 bases; nucleotides not matched to a gene: 4. Germline CDR1 reads KGHSH; CDR2 reads LQKENI. The CDR3: CASSPSDRGSTEAFF. CDR3 coding DNA: TGTGCCAGCTCACCATCGGACAGGGGGAGCACTGAAGCTTTCTTT.

The chain has TRBV5-1 and TRBJ1-1; D might be TRBD1 (6 bases). The CDR3 is 13 amino acids. CDR1 is SGHRS and CDR2 is YFSETQ in the germline V gene. Trimming stripped 4 bases from V and 4 bases from J, with 11 bases between. The CDR3 region has the DNA TGCGCCAGCAGCCTTACAGGGTTCACTGAAGCTTTCTTT. Its protein is CASSLTGFTEAFF.

This clone was seen once. The chain combines TRBV5-1 with TRBJ2-3; 10 positions agree with TRBD2. The CDR3 has 16 amino acids. V was pared by 0 bases and J by 7 bases, with 8 bases of the junction left unmatched. Per germline, CDR1 SGHRS and CDR2 YFSETQ. DNA of the CDR3: TGCGCCAGCAGCTTGGATGGAGCGGGAGGGCCACATACGCAGTATTTT. Its protein product is CASSLDGAGGPHTQYF.

The V call is TRBV5-4, the J call TRBJ1-1, with 7 positions matching TRBD1. Germline CDR1 and CDR2: SGHNT and YYREEE (reference sequence). The CDR3 length is 15 residues. The trim removed 0 bases at V and 4 bases at J, leaving 6 bases unmatched. The CDR3 sequence is CASSLDRGFFTEAFF. The CDR3 nucleotides read TGTGCCAGCAGCTTGGACAGGGGATTTTTCACTGAAGCTTTCTTT. The whole variable domain, filled in from reference TRBV5-4 and TRBJ1-1, reads ETGVTQSPTHLIKTRGQQVTLRCSSQSGHNTVSWYQQALGQGPQFIFQYYREEENGRGNFPPRFSGLQFPNYSSELNVNALELDDSALYLCASSLDRGFFTEAFFGQGTRLTVV.

This chain links TRBV5-1 with TRBJ2-7, with TRBD1 as a possible D gene (6 bases). The CDR3 contains 16 residues. Germline V CDR1 and CDR2: SGHRS, YFSETQ. V shed 0 bases and J shed 5 bases, with 18 bases lying between them. The CDR3 spells CASSLVLGAFGNEQYF. DNA of the CDR3: TGCGCCAGCAGCTTGGTTTTGGGGGCTTTTGGGAACGAGCAGTACTTC.

The chain carries TRBV2 and TRBJ1-3, with D unclear. Trimming stripped 8 bases from V and 5 bases from J, with 10 bases between. The CDR3 is 12 amino acids. Germline V gene sequence: CDR1 SNHLY, CDR2 FYNNEI. The CDR3 nucleotides are TGTGCCAGCTTTTCGGTCCGAAACACCATATATTTT. Amino acid sequence: CASFSVRNTIYF.